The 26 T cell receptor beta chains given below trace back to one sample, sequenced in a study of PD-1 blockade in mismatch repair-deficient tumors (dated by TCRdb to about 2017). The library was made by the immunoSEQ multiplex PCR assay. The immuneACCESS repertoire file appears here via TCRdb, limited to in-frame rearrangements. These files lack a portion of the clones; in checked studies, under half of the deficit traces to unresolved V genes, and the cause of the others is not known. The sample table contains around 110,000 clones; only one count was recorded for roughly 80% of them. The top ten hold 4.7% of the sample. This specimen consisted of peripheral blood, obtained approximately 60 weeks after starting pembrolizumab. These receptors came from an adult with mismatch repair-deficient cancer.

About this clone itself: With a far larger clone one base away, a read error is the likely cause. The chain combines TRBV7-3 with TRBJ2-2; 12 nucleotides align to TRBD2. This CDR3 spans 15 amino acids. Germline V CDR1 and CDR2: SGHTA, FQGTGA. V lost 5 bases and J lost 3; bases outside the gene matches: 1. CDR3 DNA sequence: TGTGCCAGCAGCCGACTAGCGGGAGACACCGGGGAGCTGTTTTTT. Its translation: CASSRLAGDTGELFF.

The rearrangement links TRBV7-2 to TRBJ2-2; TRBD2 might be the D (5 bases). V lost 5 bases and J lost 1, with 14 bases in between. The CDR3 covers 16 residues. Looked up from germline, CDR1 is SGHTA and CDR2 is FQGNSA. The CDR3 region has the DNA TGTGCCAGCAGCCCGAAGGACTGGAAGAACACCGGGGAGCTGTTTTTT. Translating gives CASSPKDWKNTGELFF.

CDR3 bases: TGTGCCAGCAGCCAAGATAAGGCAGGGTTGGACACAGATACGCAGTATTTT. This encodes CASSQDKAGLDTDTQYF. The rearrangement links TRBV14 to TRBJ2-3; weak D call: TRBD1 (5 bases). Trimming left V 0 bases short and J 2 bases short, with 15 bases between. Germline lookup yields CDR1 SGHDN and CDR2 FVKESK. The CDR3 sequence is 17 residues long.

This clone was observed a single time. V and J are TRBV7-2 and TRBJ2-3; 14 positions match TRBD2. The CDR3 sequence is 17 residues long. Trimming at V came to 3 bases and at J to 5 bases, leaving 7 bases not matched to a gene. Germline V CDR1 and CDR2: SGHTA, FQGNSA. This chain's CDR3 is CASSFWGLAGVRDTQYF. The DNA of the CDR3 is TGTGCCAGCAGCTTCTGGGGACTAGCGGGAGTAAGAGATACGCAGTATTTT. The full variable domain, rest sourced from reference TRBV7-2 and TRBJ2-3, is GAGVSQSPSNKVTEKGKDVELRCDPISGHTALYWYRQSLGQGLEFLIYFQGNSAPDKSGLPSDRFSAERTGGSVSTLTIQRTQQEDSAVYLCASSFWGLAGVRDTQYFGPGTRLTVL.

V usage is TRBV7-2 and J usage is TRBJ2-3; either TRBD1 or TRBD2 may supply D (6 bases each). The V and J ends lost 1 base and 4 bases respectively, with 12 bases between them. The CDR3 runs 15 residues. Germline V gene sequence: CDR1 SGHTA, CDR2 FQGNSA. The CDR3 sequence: CASSLVRGAADTQYF. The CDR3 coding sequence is TGTGCCAGCAGCTTAGTAAGGGGGGCTGCAGATACGCAGTATTTT. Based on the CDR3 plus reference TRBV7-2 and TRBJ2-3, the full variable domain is GAGVSQSPSNKVTEKGKDVELRCDPISGHTALYWYRQSLGQGLEFLIYFQGNSAPDKSGLPSDRFSAERTGGSVSTLTIQRTQQEDSAVYLCASSLVRGAADTQYFGPGTRLTVL.

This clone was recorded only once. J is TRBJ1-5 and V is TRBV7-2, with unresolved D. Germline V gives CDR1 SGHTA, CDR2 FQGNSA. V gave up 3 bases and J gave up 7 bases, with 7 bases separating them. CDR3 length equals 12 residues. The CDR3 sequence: CASSFFNQPQHF. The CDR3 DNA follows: TGTGCCAGCAGCTTCTTTAACCAGCCCCAGCATTTT. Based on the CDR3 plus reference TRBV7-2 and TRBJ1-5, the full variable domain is GAGVSQSPSNKVTEKGKDVELRCDPISGHTALYWYRQSLGQGLEFLIYFQGNSAPDKSGLPSDRFSAERTGGSVSTLTIQRTQQEDSAVYLCASSFFNQPQHFGDGTRLSIL.

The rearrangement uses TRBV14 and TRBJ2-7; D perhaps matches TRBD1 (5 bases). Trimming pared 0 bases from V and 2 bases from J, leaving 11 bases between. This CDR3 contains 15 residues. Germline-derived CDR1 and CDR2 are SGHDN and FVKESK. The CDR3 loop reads CASSQDRSRAYEQYF. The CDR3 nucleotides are TGTGCCAGCAGCCAAGACAGGTCCAGGGCCTACGAGCAGTACTTC.

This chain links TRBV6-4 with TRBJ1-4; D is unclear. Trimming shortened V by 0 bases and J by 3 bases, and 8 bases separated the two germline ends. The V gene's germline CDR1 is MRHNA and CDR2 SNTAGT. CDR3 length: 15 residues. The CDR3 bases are TGTGCCAGCAGTGACTCACCGGGATCTAATGAAAAACTGTTTTTT. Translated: CASSDSPGSNEKLFF.

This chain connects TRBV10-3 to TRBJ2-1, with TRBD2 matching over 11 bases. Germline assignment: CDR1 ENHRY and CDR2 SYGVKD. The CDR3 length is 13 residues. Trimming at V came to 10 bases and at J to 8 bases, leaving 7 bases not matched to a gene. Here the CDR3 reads CATSTSGTDEQFF. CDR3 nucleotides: TGTGCCACCTCGACTAGCGGGACGGATGAGCAGTTCTTC.

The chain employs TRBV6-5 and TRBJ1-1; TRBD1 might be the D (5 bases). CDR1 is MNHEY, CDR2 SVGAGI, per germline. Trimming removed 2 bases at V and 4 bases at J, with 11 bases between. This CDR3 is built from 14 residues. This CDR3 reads CASSYGIGVTEAFF. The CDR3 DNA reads TGTGCCAGCAGTTACGGCATAGGGGTCACTGAAGCTTTCTTT.

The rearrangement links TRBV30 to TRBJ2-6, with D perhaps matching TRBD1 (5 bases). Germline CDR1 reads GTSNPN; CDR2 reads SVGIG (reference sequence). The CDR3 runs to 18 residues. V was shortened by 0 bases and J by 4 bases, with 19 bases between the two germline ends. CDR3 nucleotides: TGTGCCTGGAGTGTACTCAGGGTATACCGATCCGGGGCCAACGTCCTGACTTTC. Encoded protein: CAWSVLRVYRSGANVLTF.

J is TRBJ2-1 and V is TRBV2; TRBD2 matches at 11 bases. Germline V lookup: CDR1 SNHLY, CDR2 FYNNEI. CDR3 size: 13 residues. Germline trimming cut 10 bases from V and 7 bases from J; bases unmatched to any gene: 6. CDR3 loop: CATRLAGRNEQFF. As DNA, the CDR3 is TGTGCCACAAGACTAGCGGGACGGAATGAGCAGTTCTTC.

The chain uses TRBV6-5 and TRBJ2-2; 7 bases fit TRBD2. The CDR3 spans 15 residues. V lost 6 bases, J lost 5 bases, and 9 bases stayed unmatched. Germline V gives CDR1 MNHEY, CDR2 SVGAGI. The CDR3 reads CASSPRTSGTGELFF. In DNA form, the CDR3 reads TGTGCCAGCAGCCCCAGGACTAGTGGGACCGGGGAGCTGTTTTTT.

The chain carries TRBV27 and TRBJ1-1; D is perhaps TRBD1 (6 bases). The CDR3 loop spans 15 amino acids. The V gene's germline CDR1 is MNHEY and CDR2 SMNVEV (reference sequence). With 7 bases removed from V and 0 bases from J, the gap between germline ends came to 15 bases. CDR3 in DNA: TGTGCCAGCAACCCTCCGGGACAAATGAACACTGAAGCTTTCTTT. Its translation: CASNPPGQMNTEAFF.

CDR3 DNA sequence: TGCAGCGTTGAACGAAGCGGGACAGGCTACAATGAGCAGTTCTTC. Translation: CSVERSGTGYNEQFF. This rearrangement joins TRBV29-1 to TRBJ2-1; tentative D call: TRBD1 (8 bases). CDR1 SQVTM and CDR2 ANQGSEA come from the germline V gene. The CDR3 is 15 amino acids. Trimming took 2 bases from V and 3 from J, leaving 14 bases between them.

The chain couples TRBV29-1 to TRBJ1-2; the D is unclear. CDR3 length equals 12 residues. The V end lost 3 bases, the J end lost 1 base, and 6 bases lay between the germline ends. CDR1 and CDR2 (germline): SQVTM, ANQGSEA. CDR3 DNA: TGCAGCGTTGATGCGAGTAACTATGGCTACACCTTC. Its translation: CSVDASNYGYTF.

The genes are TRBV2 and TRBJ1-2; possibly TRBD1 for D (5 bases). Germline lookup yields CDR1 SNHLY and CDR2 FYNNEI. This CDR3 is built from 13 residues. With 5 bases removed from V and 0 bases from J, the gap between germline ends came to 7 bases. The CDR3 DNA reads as TGTGCCAGCAGTCAGGACACTAACTATGGCTACACCTTC. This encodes CASSQDTNYGYTF.

The CDR3 nucleotides are TGCGCCAGCAGCGCCGGACTAGCGGGGGTCACAGATACGCAGTATTTT. Translation gives CASSAGLAGVTDTQYF. The chain is built from TRBV5-1 and TRBJ2-3; 13 nucleotides align to TRBD2. The CDR3 extends over 16 amino acids. Germline V lookup: CDR1 SGHRS, CDR2 YFSETQ. The V segment lost 4 bases and the J segment 2 bases; nucleotides outside the gene matches: 4.

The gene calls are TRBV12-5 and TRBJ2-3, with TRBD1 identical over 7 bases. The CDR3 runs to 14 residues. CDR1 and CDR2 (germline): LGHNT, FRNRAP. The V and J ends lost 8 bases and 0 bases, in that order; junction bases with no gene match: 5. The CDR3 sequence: CASSRGPSTDTQYF. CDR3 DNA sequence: TGTGCTAGTAGTAGGGGGCCCAGCACAGATACGCAGTATTTT.

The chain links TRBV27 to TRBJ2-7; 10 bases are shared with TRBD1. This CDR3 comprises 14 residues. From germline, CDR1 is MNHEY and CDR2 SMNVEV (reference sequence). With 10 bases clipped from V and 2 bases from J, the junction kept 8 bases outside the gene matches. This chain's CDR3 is CAIGHGTGAYEQYF. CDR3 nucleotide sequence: TGTGCCATTGGGCACGGGACAGGGGCCTACGAGCAGTACTTC.

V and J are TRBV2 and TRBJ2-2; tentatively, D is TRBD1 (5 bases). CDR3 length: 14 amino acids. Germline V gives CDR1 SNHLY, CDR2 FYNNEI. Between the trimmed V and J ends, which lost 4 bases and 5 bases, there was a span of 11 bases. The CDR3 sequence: CASSGQGSTGELFF. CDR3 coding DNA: TGTGCCAGCAGTGGCCAGGGATCGACCGGGGAGCTGTTTTTT. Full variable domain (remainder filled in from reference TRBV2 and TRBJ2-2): EPEVTQTPSHQVTQMGQEVILRCVPISNHLYFYWYRQILGQKVEFLVSFYNNEISEKSEIFDDQFSVERPDGSNFTLKIRSTKLEDSAMYFCASSGQGSTGELFFGEGSRLTVL.

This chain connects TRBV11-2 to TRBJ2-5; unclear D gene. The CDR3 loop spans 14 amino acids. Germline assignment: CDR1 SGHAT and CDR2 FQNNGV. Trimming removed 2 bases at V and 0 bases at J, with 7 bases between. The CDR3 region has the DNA TGTGCCAGCAGCTTACAACACAACCAAGAGACCCAGTACTTC. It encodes CASSLQHNQETQYF.

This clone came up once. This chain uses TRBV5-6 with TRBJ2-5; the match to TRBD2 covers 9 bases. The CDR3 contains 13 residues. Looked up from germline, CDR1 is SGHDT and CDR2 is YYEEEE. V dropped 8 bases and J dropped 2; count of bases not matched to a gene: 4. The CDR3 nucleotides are TGTGCCAGTAGCGGGAGTTGGCAAGAGACCCAGTACTTC. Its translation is CASSGSWQETQYF.

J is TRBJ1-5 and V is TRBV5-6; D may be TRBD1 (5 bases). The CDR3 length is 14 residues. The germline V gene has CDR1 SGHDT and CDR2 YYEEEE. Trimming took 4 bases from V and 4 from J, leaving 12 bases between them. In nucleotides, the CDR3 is TGTGCCAGCAGCCCCGGGGGGATGAATCAGCCCCAGCATTTT. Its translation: CASSPGGMNQPQHF.

CDR3 bases: TGTGCCAGCAGTGACGGGTCTTGGCCGAATCAGCCCCAGCATTTT. Its protein is CASSDGSWPNQPQHF. V is TRBV6-1 and J is TRBJ1-5, with unresolved D. The CDR3 has 15 amino acids. CDR1 and CDR2 (germline): MNHNS, SASEGT. Trimming took off 3 bases at V and 4 bases at J, with 13 bases between the two ends.

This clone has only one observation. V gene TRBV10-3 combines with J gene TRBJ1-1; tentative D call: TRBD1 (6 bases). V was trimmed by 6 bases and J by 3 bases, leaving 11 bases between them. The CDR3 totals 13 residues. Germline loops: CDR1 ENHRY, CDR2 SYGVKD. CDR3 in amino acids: CAISHREDTEAFF. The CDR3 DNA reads TGTGCCATCAGCCACAGGGAGGACACTGAAGCTTTCTTT.